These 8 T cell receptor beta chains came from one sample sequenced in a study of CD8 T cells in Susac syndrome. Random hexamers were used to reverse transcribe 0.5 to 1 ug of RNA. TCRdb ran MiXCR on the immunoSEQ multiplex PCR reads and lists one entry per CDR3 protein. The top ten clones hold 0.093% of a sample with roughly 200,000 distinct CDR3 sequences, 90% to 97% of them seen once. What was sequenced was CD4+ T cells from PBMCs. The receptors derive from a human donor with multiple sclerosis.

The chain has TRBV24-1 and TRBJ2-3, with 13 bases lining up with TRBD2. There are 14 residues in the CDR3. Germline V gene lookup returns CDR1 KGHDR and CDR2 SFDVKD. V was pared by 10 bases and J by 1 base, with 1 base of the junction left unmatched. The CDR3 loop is CATGTSGGTDTQYF. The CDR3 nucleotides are TGTGCCACGGGGACTAGCGGGGGCACAGATACGCAGTATTTT.

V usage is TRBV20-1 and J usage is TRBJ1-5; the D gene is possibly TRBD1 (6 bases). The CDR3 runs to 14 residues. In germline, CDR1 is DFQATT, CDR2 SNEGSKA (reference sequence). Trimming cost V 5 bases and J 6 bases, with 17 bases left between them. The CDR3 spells CSAREGGIGQPQHF. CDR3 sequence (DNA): TGCAGTGCTCGGGAGGGGGGGATTGGTCAGCCCCAGCATTTT.

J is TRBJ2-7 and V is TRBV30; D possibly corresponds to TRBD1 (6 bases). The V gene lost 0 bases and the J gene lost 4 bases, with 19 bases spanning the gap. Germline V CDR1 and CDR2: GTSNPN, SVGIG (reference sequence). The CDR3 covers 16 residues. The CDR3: CAWSVPRLGGSYEQYF. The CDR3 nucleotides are TGTGCCTGGAGTGTACCCAGGTTAGGGGGTTCGTACGAGCAGTACTTC.

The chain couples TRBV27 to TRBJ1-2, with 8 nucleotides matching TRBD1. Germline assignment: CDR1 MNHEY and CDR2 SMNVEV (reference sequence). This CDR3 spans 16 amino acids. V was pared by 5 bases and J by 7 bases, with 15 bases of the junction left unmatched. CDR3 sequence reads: CASSPKPTGERRGYTF. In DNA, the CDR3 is TGTGCCAGCAGTCCAAAACCGACAGGGGAGAGACGTGGCTACACCTTC.

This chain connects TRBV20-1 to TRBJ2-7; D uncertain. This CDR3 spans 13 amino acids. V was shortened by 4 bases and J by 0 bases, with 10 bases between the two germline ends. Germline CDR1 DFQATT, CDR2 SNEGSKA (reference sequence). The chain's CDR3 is CSAIVGPSYEQYF. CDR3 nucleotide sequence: TGCAGTGCTATTGTTGGGCCCTCCTACGAGCAGTACTTC.

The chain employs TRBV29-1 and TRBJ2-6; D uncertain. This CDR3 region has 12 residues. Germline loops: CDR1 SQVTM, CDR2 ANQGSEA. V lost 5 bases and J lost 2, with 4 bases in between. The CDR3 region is CSVRAGANVLTF. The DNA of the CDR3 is TGCAGCGTTAGGGCTGGGGCCAACGTCCTGACTTTC.

CDR3 residues: CASSDGGQNYGYTF. In DNA, the CDR3 is TGTGCCAGCAGTGATGGGGGACAGAACTATGGCTACACCTTC. V is TRBV2 and J is TRBJ1-2; TRBD1 matches at 7 bases. V dropped 3 bases and J dropped 2; count of bases not matched to a gene: 3. This CDR3 has 14 amino acids. Germline V CDR1 and CDR2: SNHLY, FYNNEI.

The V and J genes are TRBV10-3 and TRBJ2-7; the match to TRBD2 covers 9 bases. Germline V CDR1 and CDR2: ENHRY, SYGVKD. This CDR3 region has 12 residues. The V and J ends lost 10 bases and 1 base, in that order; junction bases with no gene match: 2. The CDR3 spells CATTSGSYEQYF. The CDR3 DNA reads TGTGCCACCACTAGCGGGTCCTACGAGCAGTACTTC.